The 6 T cell receptor beta chains listed next were all sequenced from one sample in a study of early T cells in non-severe SARS-CoV-2 infection (dated by TCRdb to about 2021). The library was built by means of 5' RACE. The listed sequencing device is NextSeq 500. TCRdb reprocessed the public reads (quality trimming at Q25 with fastp, clone calling with MiXCR) and kept in-frame beta chains. A single entry per CDR3 protein holds the most common genes and DNA from its merged rows. The sample includes under 100,000 distinct CDR3 sequences, with roughly an eighth observed a single time. The ten largest clones take up approximately 1.5% of the sample. Sequenced sample: whole blood. The receptors here all came from an adult who was a healthcare worker with PCR-confirmed SARS-CoV-2 infection or an uninfected control (not recorded which).

This clonotype was counted a few times. The chain joins TRBV29-1 to TRBJ2-7; no clear D. Germline V lookup: CDR1 SQVTM, CDR2 ANQGSEA. Trimming removed 0 bases from V and 1 base from J, with 13 bases in between. The CDR3 extends over 15 amino acids. Here the CDR3 reads CSVEDRNGISYEQYF. Written as DNA, the CDR3 is TGCAGCGTTGAAGACCGGAATGGGATTTCCTACGAGCAGTACTTC.

V and J are TRBV7-6 and TRBJ1-6; TRBD1 might be the D (6 bases). This CDR3 contains 14 residues. The germline V and J ends were trimmed by 6 bases and 6 bases, with 12 bases remaining between them. Germline-derived CDR1 and CDR2 are SGHVS and FNYEAQ. CDR3 residues: CASSLTGINSPLHF. CDR3 coding DNA: TGTGCCAGCAGTCTTACAGGGATTAATTCACCCCTCCACTTT.

The table lists this clonotype with many counts. This chain connects TRBV30 to TRBJ2-2, with D tentatively TRBD2 (6 bases). V lost 4 bases and J lost 5, with 26 bases in between. CDR1 is GTSNPN, CDR2 SVGIG, per germline (reference sequence). CDR3 length equals 18 residues. CDR3 sequence: CAWKLPMASDETTGELFF. The CDR3 DNA follows: TGTGCCTGGAAATTACCCATGGCTAGCGATGAAACGACCGGGGAGCTGTTTTTT.

This clonotype appeared many times. The V and J genes are TRBV7-6 and TRBJ2-1; the D gene could be TRBD1 or TRBD2 (5 bases each). The CDR3 sequence is 15 residues long. V lost 7 bases to trimming and J lost 0 bases, with 13 bases between them. Germline V gene data show CDR1 as SGHVS and CDR2 as FNYEAQ. The CDR3 reads CASTPGAASYNEQFF. Here the CDR3 DNA reads TGTGCCAGCACCCCCGGGGCAGCCTCCTACAATGAGCAGTTCTTC.

This clonotype appeared a few times. This chain connects TRBV18 to TRBJ2-5; no definite D call. Per germline, CDR1 KGHSH and CDR2 LQKENI. This CDR3 spans 15 amino acids. With 0 bases removed from V and 1 base from J, the gap between germline ends came to 9 bases. The DNA for the CDR3 is TGTGCCAGCTCACCACCGCGGAGCGTCCAAGAGACCCAGTACTTC. Translating it yields CASSPPRSVQETQYF.

This clonotype was counted only a few times. The chain uses TRBV20-1 and TRBJ2-3, with a weak D call TRBD1 (8 bases). The V and J ends lost 5 bases and 4 bases respectively, with 16 bases between them. The CDR3 extends over 14 amino acids. CDR1 is DFQATT, CDR2 SNEGSKA, per germline (reference sequence). The CDR3 spells CSAPRQGRADTQYF. The CDR3, as DNA: TGCAGTGCTCCCAGACAGGGGAGGGCAGATACGCAGTATTTT.